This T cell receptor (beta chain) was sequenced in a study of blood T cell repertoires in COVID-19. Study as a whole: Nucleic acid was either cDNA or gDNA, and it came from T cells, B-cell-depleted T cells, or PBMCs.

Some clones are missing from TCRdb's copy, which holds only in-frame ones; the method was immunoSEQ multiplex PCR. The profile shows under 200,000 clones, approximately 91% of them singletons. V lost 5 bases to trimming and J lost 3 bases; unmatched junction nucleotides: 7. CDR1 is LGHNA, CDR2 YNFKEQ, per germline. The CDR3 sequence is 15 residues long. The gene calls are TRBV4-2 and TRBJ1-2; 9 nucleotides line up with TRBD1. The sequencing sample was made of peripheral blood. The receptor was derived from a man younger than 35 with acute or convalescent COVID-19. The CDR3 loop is CASSKDRGVDYGYTF. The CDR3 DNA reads TGTGCCAGCAGCAAGGACAGGGGAGTCGACTATGGCTACACCTTC.